These 3 T cell receptor beta chains were all obtained from the same sample, sequenced in a study of cytomegalovirus exposure and HLA in healthy donors. PCR used 60 Vbeta primers and 13 Jbeta primers. Only in-frame clones appear in the TCRdb table, and some are missing; sequencing was by immunoSEQ multiplex PCR. This table holds more than 70,000 clones, approximately 80% found once. The sample consisted of PBMCs. These receptors originate from a young man in good health and CMV-seropositive.

The CDR3 DNA reads TGTGCCAGCGACAGGGTCCGTCAGCCCCAGCATTTT. Translated: CASDRVRQPQHF. V usage is TRBV28 and J usage is TRBJ1-5, with 7 bases that match TRBD1. Germline V gives CDR1 MDHEN, CDR2 SYDVKM. The V gene end was trimmed by 8 bases and the J gene end by 6 bases; junction bases not matched to a gene: 4. The CDR3 sequence is 12 residues long.

V is TRBV10-3 and J is TRBJ1-5, with D tentatively TRBD1 (5 bases). Germline-derived CDR1 and CDR2 are ENHRY and SYGVKD. CDR3 size: 15 residues. V was cut by 3 bases and J by 5 bases, with 14 bases left in between. The CDR3 nucleotides are TGTGCCATCAGTGACTTCGGCAGGGCTGATCAGCCCCAGCATTTT. This translates into CAISDFGRADQPQHF.

This chain connects TRBV2 to TRBJ2-1; a possible D gene is TRBD2 (5 bases). The CDR3 runs to 14 residues. Germline CDR1 reads SNHLY; CDR2 reads FYNNEI. Between the trimmed V and J ends, which lost 5 bases and 3 bases, there was a span of 11 bases. The CDR3 sequence: CASSPLAGYNEQFF. The CDR3 DNA sequence: TGTGCCAGCAGTCCGTTGGCGGGCTACAATGAGCAGTTCTTC. The full variable domain, its missing parts supplied by reference TRBV2 and TRBJ2-1, is EPEVTQTPSHQVTQMGQEVILRCVPISNHLYFYWYRQILGQKVEFLVSFYNNEISEKSEIFDDQFSVERPDGSNFTLKIRSTKLEDSAMYFCASSPLAGYNEQFFGPGTRLTVL.